The 13 T cell receptor beta chains in this list originate from one sample, sequenced in a study of identical twins (TCRdb year 2016). Library preparation was by 5' RACE. TCRdb records Illumina HiSeq 2000 as the sequencer. Through fastp at Q25 and MiXCR, TCRdb rebuilt clones from the public reads, retaining in-frame beta chains. One record per CDR3 amino acid sequence lists the most common genes and DNA. This sample comprises about 240,000 distinct CDR3 sequences, over 9.5% of them detected only once. The biggest ten clones account for over 8% of the sample. The specimen sequenced was memory T cells sorted from blood. The cell subset or site label here, explained by the study, means: CD45RO+ enriched T cells. These receptors were collected from a man in his forties or fifties in good health.

This sequence joins TRBV6-1 and TRBJ2-5; TRBD1 matches at 9 bases. The CDR3 is 14 residues long. The V and J ends lost 6 bases and 1 base, in that order; junction bases with no gene match: 3. Germline CDR1 MNHNS, CDR2 SASEGT. CDR3 protein: CASSTDRGQETQYF. In DNA, the CDR3 is TGTGCCAGCAGCACGGACAGGGGCCAAGAGACCCAGTACTTC.

The table lists this clonotype with many counts. The genes are TRBV10-3 and TRBJ2-6; D might be TRBD1 (6 bases). Germline-derived CDR1 and CDR2 are ENHRY and SYGVKD. V shed 4 bases and J shed 3 bases, with 16 bases lying between them. This CDR3 is built from 17 residues. CDR3 region: CAISAWGHQGGANVLTF. The CDR3 bases are TGTGCCATCAGTGCATGGGGGCATCAAGGTGGGGCCAACGTCCTGACTTTC.

In this sample, this clonotype turned up many times. For the CDR3, the DNA is TGTGCCAGCTCACCCAGGGGGTCATATGAAAAACTGTTTTTT. It encodes CASSPRGSYEKLFF. The chain combines TRBV18 with TRBJ1-4, with 7 bases identical to TRBD1. CDR3 length: 14 amino acids. Germline V lookup: CDR1 KGHSH, CDR2 LQKENI. V trimming: 3 bases; J trimming: 6 bases; junction bases outside the gene matches: 4.

Notes on this clonotype: A read error may account for a junction end that differs from germline. V is TRBV4-2 and J is TRBJ2-5; D unclear. The V gene's germline CDR1 is LGHNA and CDR2 YNFKEQ. The CDR3 covers 13 residues. This chain's CDR3 is CASSQDVQVTQYF. DNA of the CDR3: TGTGCCAGCAGCCAAGATGTCCAAGTGACCCAGTACTTC.

V gene TRBV10-3 combines with J gene TRBJ2-3, with unresolved D. CDR1 is ENHRY, CDR2 SYGVKD, per germline. The germline V and J ends were trimmed by 0 bases and 6 bases, with 4 bases remaining between them. This CDR3 has 12 residues. The CDR3 sequence is CAISESWDTQYF. DNA for the CDR3: TGTGCCATCAGTGAGTCCTGGGATACGCAGTATTTT.

This clonotype was detected ten times or more. The gene calls are TRBV10-1 and TRBJ1-1; 8 nucleotides match TRBD1. Germline trimming cut 2 bases from V and 5 bases from J; bases unmatched to any gene: 4. Germline CDR1 WNHNN, CDR2 SYGVQD (reference sequence). The CDR3 runs 14 residues. The CDR3 DNA sequence: TGCGCCAGCAGTGAGGGGACAGGTGGGACTGAAGCTTTCTTT. Amino acids: CASSEGTGGTEAFF.

This clonotype was seen a few times. The rearrangement links TRBV28 to TRBJ2-7, with D perhaps TRBD2 (5 bases). The CDR3 has 16 residues. Per the germline V gene, CDR1 is MDHEN and CDR2 is SYDVKM. Trimming stripped 2 bases from V and 2 bases from J, with 16 bases between. In DNA, the CDR3 is TGTGCCAGCAGTTTACGAAGGACTGGCCTCCCCTACGAGCAGTACTTC. Its translation is CASSLRRTGLPYEQYF.

This clonotype was seen repeatedly, ten times or more. The V and J genes are TRBV7-2 and TRBJ2-7, with 9 bases matching TRBD1. J lost 4 bases, V lost 5 bases, and 6 bases had no gene match. The CDR3 runs 14 residues. CDR1 and CDR2 (germline): SGHTA, FQGNSA. CDR3 protein: CASSPDRGIYEQYF. Written as DNA, the CDR3 is TGTGCCAGCAGCCCGGACAGGGGAATATACGAGCAGTACTTC.

There are many counts of this clonotype. The chain combines TRBV5-6 with TRBJ1-6; D gene ambiguous. V lost 0 bases and J 7 bases, leaving 11 bases between the germline ends. The CDR3 is 15 residues long. CDR1 is SGHDT and CDR2 is YYEEEE in the germline V gene. CDR3: CASSLDPGVNSPLHF. CDR3 DNA sequence: TGTGCCAGCAGCTTGGATCCAGGAGTAAATTCACCCCTCCACTTT.

This clonotype was counted a few times. The chain has TRBV10-3 and TRBJ1-1, with 9 bases matching TRBD1. Unmatched junction bases numbered 2, after V lost 2 bases and J lost 1 base. CDR1 and CDR2 (germline): ENHRY, SYGVKD. The CDR3 contains 15 residues. The DNA for the CDR3 is TGTGCCATCAGTGAGCCGGGACAGGGGAACACTGAAGCTTTCTTT. This encodes CAISEPGQGNTEAFF.

This clonotype was counted a few times. V usage is TRBV6-1 and J usage is TRBJ2-7; 7 positions agree with TRBD2. In germline, CDR1 is MNHNS, CDR2 SASEGT. This CDR3 is 13 amino acids long. V dropped 8 bases and J dropped 0; count of bases not matched to a gene: 4. CDR3 region: CASEGGSSYEQYF. CDR3 coding DNA: TGTGCCAGCGAAGGCGGGAGCTCCTACGAGCAGTACTTC.

The chain is built from TRBV7-2 and TRBJ1-5, with D tentatively TRBD1 (5 bases). Trimming removed 4 bases from V and 3 bases from J, with 7 bases in between. Germline-derived CDR1 and CDR2 are SGHTA and FQGNSA. The CDR3 length is 13 residues. The CDR3 DNA is TGTGCCAGCAGCTGGGACCTCAATCAGCCCCAGCATTTT. Its translation: CASSWDLNQPQHF.

This clonotype has ten or more counts. The chain uses TRBV9 and TRBJ2-3; D is unresolved. The germline gives CDR1 SGDLS, CDR2 YYNGEE. The V gene lost 4 bases and the J gene lost 2 bases, with 17 bases spanning the gap. The CDR3 covers 16 residues. The CDR3 DNA is TGTGCCAGCAGCCTTTCGGCGGTACCACCCACAGATACGCAGTATTTT. This translates into CASSLSAVPPTDTQYF.